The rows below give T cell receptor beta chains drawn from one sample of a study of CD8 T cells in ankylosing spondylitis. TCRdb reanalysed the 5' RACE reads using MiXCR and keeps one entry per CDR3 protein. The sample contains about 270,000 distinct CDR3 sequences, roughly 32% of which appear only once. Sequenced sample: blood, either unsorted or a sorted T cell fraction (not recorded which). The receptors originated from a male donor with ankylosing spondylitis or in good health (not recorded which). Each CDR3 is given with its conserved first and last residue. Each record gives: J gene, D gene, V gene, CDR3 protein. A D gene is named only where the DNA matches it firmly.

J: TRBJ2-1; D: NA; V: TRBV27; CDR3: CASSLRGGTYNEQFF
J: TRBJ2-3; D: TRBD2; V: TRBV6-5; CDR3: CASSYSSVAGGPSTDTQYF
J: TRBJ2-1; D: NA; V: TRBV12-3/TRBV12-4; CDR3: CASTSWGEQFF
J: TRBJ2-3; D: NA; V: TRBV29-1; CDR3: CSVVGGTDTQYF
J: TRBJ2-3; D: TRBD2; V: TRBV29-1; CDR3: CSVQTSGGTDTQYF
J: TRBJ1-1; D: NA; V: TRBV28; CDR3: CASSQLRAFF
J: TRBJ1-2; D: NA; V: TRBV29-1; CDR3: CSVDSGVRNYGYTF
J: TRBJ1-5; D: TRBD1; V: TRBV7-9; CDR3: CASSPQGAGNQPQHF
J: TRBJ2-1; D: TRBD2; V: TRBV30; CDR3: CAWYAPGLNNEQFF
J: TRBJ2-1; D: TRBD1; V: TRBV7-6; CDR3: CASSLVGTGNYEQFF
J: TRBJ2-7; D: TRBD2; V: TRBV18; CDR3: CASSPLRDSGGDEQYF
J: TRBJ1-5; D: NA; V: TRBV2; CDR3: CATASQGGLSNQPQHF
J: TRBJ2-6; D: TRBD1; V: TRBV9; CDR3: CASSGTGGFGANVLTF
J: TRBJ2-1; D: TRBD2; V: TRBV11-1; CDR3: CASSVAAGYNEQFF
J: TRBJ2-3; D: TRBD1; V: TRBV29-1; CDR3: CSATGGTGGADTQYF
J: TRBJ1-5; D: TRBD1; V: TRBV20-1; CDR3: CSARDSVGNQPQHF
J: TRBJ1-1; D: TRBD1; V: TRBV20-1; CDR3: CSPRQGGEAFF
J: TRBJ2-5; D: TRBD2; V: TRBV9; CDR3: CASSVEWIEQEGLVIQETQYF